This T cell receptor beta chain was profiled in a study of blood T cell repertoires in COVID-19. Looking at the study overall: Some COVID-19 samples were acute and others convalescent; all came from the United States, Italy and Spain. The analysed material was cDNA or gDNA that came from T cells, B-cell-depleted T cells, or PBMCs.

The CDR3 spans 17 residues. V trimming: 1 base; J trimming: 8 bases; junction bases outside the gene matches: 8. Germline CDR1 reads MNHNS; CDR2 reads SASEGT. Two consecutive negative NP/OP PCR tests, clearance, or resolved symptoms defined Cohort 3 recovery. Original analysis: For nucleated cells, counts were estimated from reference gene primer amplification. Profiling relied on immunoSEQ multiplex PCR, and the TCRdb table lists in-frame clones only, not all of them. V and J calls and clone size are those listed in that table; D and trimming were worked out from the DNA. The profile shows some 490,000 clones, about nine tenths of them singletons.

Sequenced input: PBMCs or T cells enriched from blood (not recorded which). J is TRBJ2-2 and V is TRBV6-1; TRBD1 aligns across 12 bases. This TCR was recovered from a woman aged 55-75 years who had recovered from COVID-19. CDR3 DNA sequence: TGTGCCAGCAGTGAAGTAACGGGGACAGGGGGCGCGGGGGAGCTGTTTTTT. Its translation: CASSEVTGTGGAGELFF.